This TCR beta chain was captured in a study of CD8+ T cells in alopecia areata. Following RNA extraction, reverse transcription yielded cDNA that acted as the sequencing template. The assay was immunoSEQ multiplex PCR, and TCRdb's table has in-frame clones only and misses some. The sample yields 200,000 to 250,000 clones, 50% to 75% seen once. This clone was seen once. Noted treatment: oral pan-JAK inhibitor, 5-10 mg twice daily. Trimming left V 4 bases short and J 3 bases short, with 16 bases between. The CDR3 is made up of 16 amino acids. Germline lookup yields CDR1 SGHRS and CDR2 YFSETQ. Sequenced here: CD4+ T cells sorted from blood, sampled at week 4, from a patient treated with tofacitinib. The chain employs TRBV5-1 and TRBJ2-2, with TRBD1 as a possible D gene (5 bases). The sequence derives from a human donor with alopecia areata. The CDR3 loop is CASSGRAQGDTGELFF. CDR3 coding DNA: TGCGCCAGCAGCGGAAGGGCGCAGGGTGACACCGGGGAGCTGTTTTTT.